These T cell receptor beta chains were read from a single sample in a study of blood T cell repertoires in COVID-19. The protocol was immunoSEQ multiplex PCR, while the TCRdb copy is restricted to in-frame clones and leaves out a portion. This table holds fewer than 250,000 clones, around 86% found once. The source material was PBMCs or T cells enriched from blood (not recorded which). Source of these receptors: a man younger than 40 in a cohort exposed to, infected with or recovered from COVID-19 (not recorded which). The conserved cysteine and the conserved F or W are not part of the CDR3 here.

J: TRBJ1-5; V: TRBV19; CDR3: ASNYRGFSNQPQH
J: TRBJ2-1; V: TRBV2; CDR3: ASTYTSGRLNNEQF
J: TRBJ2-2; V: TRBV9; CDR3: ASSVGGTAYGELF
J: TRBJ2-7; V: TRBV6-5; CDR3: ASSYMTGAMVEQY
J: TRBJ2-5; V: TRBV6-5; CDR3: ASRGGPGETQY
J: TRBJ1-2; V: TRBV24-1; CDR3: ATSDTATGTSYGYT
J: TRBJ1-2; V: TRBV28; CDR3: ASRGTGNYGYT
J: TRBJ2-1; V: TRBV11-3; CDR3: ASSLDPGSYNEQF
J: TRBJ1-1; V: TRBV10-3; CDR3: AISERTLDTEAF
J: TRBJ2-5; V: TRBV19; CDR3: ASSPSGRGETQY